These T cell receptor beta chains were read from a single sample in a study of blood T cell repertoires in COVID-19. Method: immunoSEQ multiplex PCR; TCRdb's copy keeps in-frame clones and lacks some. The data show under 250,000 clones, 81% seen once. Sequencing used PBMCs or T cells enriched from blood (not recorded which). These receptors were obtained from a woman aged 45-65 years with acute COVID-19. Both conserved end residues are part of each CDR3. The D gene is left open where the match is weak. Rows may omit the clone size; those that give it use once, few, many or a size class.

clone_size: -; d_call: -; v_call: TRBV7-9; j_call: TRBJ2-3; cdr3_nt: TGTGCCAGCAGTTTGAGCGGGAGCACAGATACGCAGTATTTT; cdr3_aa: CASSLSGSTDTQYF
clone_size: -; d_call: TRBD2; v_call: TRBV7-3; j_call: TRBJ2-7; cdr3_nt: TGTGCCAGCAGCGCAAAAGGCGGATTAGCGGGAGGGCCTGCCTACGAGCAGTACTTC; cdr3_aa: CASSAKGGLAGGPAYEQYF
clone_size: few; d_call: -; v_call: TRBV7-9; j_call: TRBJ2-2; cdr3_nt: TGTGCCAGCACCACGGGGGACAGTACAAACACCGGGGAGCTGTTTTTT; cdr3_aa: CASTTGDSTNTGELFF
clone_size: -; d_call: -; v_call: TRBV18; j_call: TRBJ2-5; cdr3_nt: TGTGCCAGCTCACCACAGGGACTCCAAGAGACCCAGTACTTC; cdr3_aa: CASSPQGLQETQYF
clone_size: -; d_call: TRBD1; v_call: TRBV19; j_call: TRBJ2-1; cdr3_nt: TGTGCCAGTAGTCCCCTCATTGGGACAGGGGTTGAGCAGTTCTTC; cdr3_aa: CASSPLIGTGVEQFF
clone_size: -; d_call: -; v_call: TRBV7-6; j_call: TRBJ2-7; cdr3_nt: TGTGCCAGCAGCTTATCCAGTACCTACGAGCAGTACTTC; cdr3_aa: CASSLSSTYEQYF
clone_size: -; d_call: TRBD1; v_call: TRBV11-2; j_call: TRBJ1-2; cdr3_nt: TGTGCCAGCAGATACGAGGGACAGGGGTATGGCTACACCTTC; cdr3_aa: CASRYEGQGYGYTF
clone_size: -; d_call: TRBD2; v_call: TRBV11-3; j_call: TRBJ2-1; cdr3_nt: TGTGCCAGCAGCCTCGGGACTATTAATGAGCAGTTCTTC; cdr3_aa: CASSLGTINEQFF
clone_size: -; d_call: -; v_call: TRBV6-5; j_call: TRBJ2-7; cdr3_nt: TGTGCCAGCAGTTACTCGATGGGGCTCTCCTACGAGCAGTACTTC; cdr3_aa: CASSYSMGLSYEQYF
clone_size: -; d_call: -; v_call: TRBV7-3; j_call: TRBJ2-1; cdr3_nt: TGTGCCAGCAGCCCAGGGGTGGGGTACTCCTACAATGAGCAGTTCTTC; cdr3_aa: CASSPGVGYSYNEQFF
clone_size: -; d_call: TRBD2; v_call: TRBV5-6; j_call: TRBJ2-7; cdr3_nt: TGTGCCAGCAGCCTGGCGGGGGATGCCTACGAGCAGTACTTC; cdr3_aa: CASSLAGDAYEQYF
clone_size: -; d_call: -; v_call: TRBV18; j_call: TRBJ1-3; cdr3_nt: TGTGCCAGCTCACCACGGACAGCAGAACTCTCTGGAAACACCATATATTTT; cdr3_aa: CASSPRTAELSGNTIYF
clone_size: -; d_call: TRBD1; v_call: TRBV7-2; j_call: TRBJ2-1; cdr3_nt: TGTGCCAGCCTCCGGGACAGGACCTACAATGAGCAGTTCTTC; cdr3_aa: CASLRDRTYNEQFF
clone_size: -; d_call: -; v_call: TRBV2; j_call: TRBJ1-6; cdr3_nt: TGTGCCAGCAGGGTCCCGGGAACCTATAATTCACCCCTCCACTTT; cdr3_aa: CASRVPGTYNSPLHF
clone_size: -; d_call: TRBD1; v_call: TRBV25-1; j_call: TRBJ1-2; cdr3_nt: TGTGCCAGCAGTAGAGGGACAGAGTTTGGCTACACCTTC; cdr3_aa: CASSRGTEFGYTF
clone_size: -; d_call: TRBD2; v_call: TRBV28; j_call: TRBJ2-3; cdr3_nt: TGTGCCAGCACCCCTCGTATCGGGACTAGCGGGAGCGATACGCAGTATTTT; cdr3_aa: CASTPRIGTSGSDTQYF
clone_size: -; d_call: TRBD1; v_call: TRBV6-2/TRBV6-3; j_call: TRBJ2-5; cdr3_nt: TGTGCCAGCAGCGGACAGGGTACCTTCGAGACCCAGTACTTC; cdr3_aa: CASSGQGTFETQYF
clone_size: -; d_call: TRBD1; v_call: TRBV2; j_call: TRBJ2-7; cdr3_nt: TGTGCCAGCAGTGGACAGGGCTACTACGAGCAGTACTTC; cdr3_aa: CASSGQGYYEQYF
clone_size: once; d_call: -; v_call: TRBV7-2; j_call: TRBJ1-2; cdr3_nt: TGTGCCAGCACTCCGGGTTCGACCCCGGGAGGCTACACCTTC; cdr3_aa: CASTPGSTPGGYTF
clone_size: -; d_call: -; v_call: TRBV4-1; j_call: TRBJ2-4; cdr3_nt: TGCGCCAGCAACCAGGGACTAGCCAAAAACATTCAGTACTTC; cdr3_aa: CASNQGLAKNIQYF
clone_size: -; d_call: -; v_call: TRBV20-1; j_call: TRBJ2-7; cdr3_nt: TGCAGTGCTAGTTCTGTATCCGGGTTTGAAGAACAGTACTTC; cdr3_aa: CSASSVSGFEEQYF
clone_size: -; d_call: TRBD2; v_call: TRBV5-1; j_call: TRBJ2-5; cdr3_nt: TGCGCCAGCAGCTGGACTAGCGGGGGGGCCGGGGAGACCCAGTACTTC; cdr3_aa: CASSWTSGGAGETQYF
clone_size: -; d_call: TRBD2; v_call: TRBV7-6; j_call: TRBJ2-1; cdr3_nt: TGTGCCAGCAGCTTAGTCCAGGGTGGCGGGGGGATGACGTTCTTC; cdr3_aa: CASSLVQGGGGMTFF
clone_size: -; d_call: -; v_call: TRBV15; j_call: TRBJ2-3; cdr3_nt: TGTGCCACCAGCAGGGCGAGGGGGACAGATACGCAGTATTTT; cdr3_aa: CATSRARGTDTQYF
clone_size: -; d_call: TRBD2; v_call: TRBV5-1; j_call: TRBJ2-1; cdr3_nt: TGCGCCAGCAGCCCTTGGACTAGCGGTTACAATGAGCAGTTCTTC; cdr3_aa: CASSPWTSGYNEQFF
clone_size: -; d_call: TRBD1; v_call: TRBV6-5; j_call: TRBJ2-7; cdr3_nt: TGTGCCAGCAGTTTGACAGGGGCCTACGAGCAGTACTTC; cdr3_aa: CASSLTGAYEQYF
clone_size: once; d_call: TRBD1; v_call: TRBV29-1; j_call: TRBJ2-3; cdr3_nt: TGCAGCGTGAACAGGGGTTCAGATACGCAGTATTTT; cdr3_aa: CSVNRGSDTQYF
clone_size: -; d_call: -; v_call: TRBV7-2; j_call: TRBJ2-1; cdr3_nt: TGTGCCAGCAGCTTAGATTATCCCATAGGAGCCAATGAGCAGTTCTTC; cdr3_aa: CASSLDYPIGANEQFF
clone_size: -; d_call: -; v_call: TRBV2; j_call: TRBJ1-3; cdr3_nt: TGTGCCAGCAGTGAAACGGGCGGTGGGAGCTCTGGAAACACCATATATTTT; cdr3_aa: CASSETGGGSSGNTIYF
clone_size: -; d_call: -; v_call: TRBV4-1; j_call: TRBJ2-3; cdr3_nt: TGCGCCAGCAGCCAAGAAAGGACTAGGGGGGCAGATACGCAGTATTTT; cdr3_aa: CASSQERTRGADTQYF
clone_size: -; d_call: -; v_call: TRBV12-3/TRBV12-4; j_call: TRBJ2-4; cdr3_nt: TGTGCCAGCACCGGTGGGAGGAACATTCAGTACTTC; cdr3_aa: CASTGGRNIQYF
clone_size: -; d_call: -; v_call: TRBV4-1; j_call: TRBJ2-5; cdr3_nt: TGCGCCAGCAGCCAGCAGTCCCAAGAGACCCAGTACTTC; cdr3_aa: CASSQQSQETQYF
clone_size: many; d_call: -; v_call: TRBV6-1; j_call: TRBJ1-6; cdr3_nt: TGTGCCAGCAGTGAAGCGCTTCTCGGGGGGCTAGAGGGTCCCCTCCACTTT; cdr3_aa: CASSEALLGGLEGPLHF
clone_size: once; d_call: -; v_call: TRBV9; j_call: TRBJ1-4; cdr3_nt: TGTGCCAGCAGCTACAGTCTTGGGAATGAAAAACTGTTTTTT; cdr3_aa: CASSYSLGNEKLFF
clone_size: -; d_call: TRBD1; v_call: TRBV18; j_call: TRBJ1-2; cdr3_nt: TGTGCCAGCTCACCAATGACAGGGAACTATGGCTACACCTTC; cdr3_aa: CASSPMTGNYGYTF
clone_size: -; d_call: -; v_call: TRBV5-1; j_call: TRBJ2-3; cdr3_nt: TGCGCCAGCAGCCAACGGGAGACGGGCACAGATACGCAGTATTTT; cdr3_aa: CASSQRETGTDTQYF
clone_size: once; d_call: -; v_call: TRBV28; j_call: TRBJ2-7; cdr3_nt: TGTGCCAGCAGACTCTACAGGGTTGGCGAGCAGTACTTC; cdr3_aa: CASRLYRVGEQYF
clone_size: -; d_call: TRBD2; v_call: TRBV7-6; j_call: TRBJ2-5; cdr3_nt: TGTGCCAGCAGCTTAGGGAGGCGGGGGGGCTCGGAGACCCAGTACTTC; cdr3_aa: CASSLGRRGGSETQYF
clone_size: -; d_call: -; v_call: TRBV6-4; j_call: TRBJ2-1; cdr3_nt: TGTGCCAGCAGTGACTCCGGCAGGGCTCTTCCACCATATCCCTACAATGAGCAGTTCTTC; cdr3_aa: CASSDSGRALPPYPYNEQFF
clone_size: -; d_call: TRBD2; v_call: TRBV7-9; j_call: TRBJ2-2; cdr3_nt: TGTGCCAGCAGGACTACCGGGACTAGCGTATCGGGGGAGCTGTTTTTT; cdr3_aa: CASRTTGTSVSGELFF
clone_size: -; d_call: -; v_call: TRBV19; j_call: TRBJ1-5; cdr3_nt: TGTGCCAGTAGTATAGATTCCGCAGGCAAATATAGCAATCAGCCCCAGCATTTT; cdr3_aa: CASSIDSAGKYSNQPQHF
clone_size: -; d_call: TRBD1; v_call: TRBV3-1/TRBV3-2; j_call: TRBJ1-1; cdr3_nt: TGTGCCAGCAGCCAACCGAACAGGGACGGCAGGGGGACTGAAGCTTTCTTT; cdr3_aa: CASSQPNRDGRGTEAFF
clone_size: -; d_call: -; v_call: TRBV21-1; j_call: TRBJ1-5; cdr3_nt: TGTGCCAGCAGCGGATGGACAGCTTACAATCAGCCCCAGCATTTT; cdr3_aa: CASSGWTAYNQPQHF
clone_size: -; d_call: -; v_call: TRBV12-2; j_call: TRBJ2-7; cdr3_nt: TGTGCAAGTCGCGCCTTCTGGGCTCCTCCCTACGAGCAGTACTTC; cdr3_aa: CASRAFWAPPYEQYF
clone_size: -; d_call: TRBD1; v_call: TRBV6-5; j_call: TRBJ2-7; cdr3_nt: TGTGCCAGCAGTCGCTCGGACAGGACAACCTACGAGCAGTACTTC; cdr3_aa: CASSRSDRTTYEQYF
clone_size: -; d_call: TRBD1; v_call: TRBV5-1; j_call: TRBJ1-3; cdr3_nt: TGCGCCAGCAGCCCGGGACAGGCGTCAACTGGAAACACCATATATTTT; cdr3_aa: CASSPGQASTGNTIYF